This is a list of T cell receptor beta chains from one sample in a study of T-cell memory formation after mild COVID-19. TCRdb re-called the 5' RACE reads through MiXCR, storing one row per CDR3 protein. Here the sample spans some 190,000 distinct CDR3 sequences, around 17% being singletons. The specimen was PBMCs or a T cell subset sorted from them (not recorded which). Receptor source: an adult woman who had mild COVID-19 (a few samples of this study predate the infection). Cell type and time point are not known. Each CDR3 is given with its conserved first and last residue. The order of the fields is D gene, J gene, V gene, CDR3 protein. D genes are given only for firm matches.

TRBD2	TRBJ2-7	TRBV15	CATSSAGLAGFAYEQYF
NA	TRBJ1-6	TRBV5-1	CASSFGPDSPLHF
NA	TRBJ2-7	TRBV19	CASSPWVSSYEQYF
TRBD2	TRBJ2-3	TRBV2	CASSELLAGDTQYF
TRBD1	TRBJ2-1	TRBV4-2	CASSQGQGRNEQFF
NA	TRBJ1-5	TRBV6-2/TRBV6-3	CASSYAKITGIGNQPQHF
NA	TRBJ1-2	TRBV12-3/TRBV12-4	CASRRDSSYGYTF
NA	TRBJ1-2	TRBV3-1	CASGPQHGYTF
TRBD2	TRBJ2-7	TRBV4-3	CASSQGLAGTYEQYF
TRBD1	TRBJ2-7	TRBV19	CASSMMGTVYEQYF
TRBD1	TRBJ2-2	TRBV12-3/TRBV12-4	CASRLTGTTGELFF
TRBD2	TRBJ2-3	TRBV7-8	CASSFSGGAARTDTQYF
NA	TRBJ2-5	TRBV7-2	CASSPRRTQYF
TRBD1	TRBJ1-2	TRBV7-3	CASSKDRGAGYTF
TRBD1	TRBJ2-3	TRBV12-3/TRBV12-4	CASSFGQGLTTDTQYF
TRBD1	TRBJ1-1	TRBV5-1	CASSLIQQGVGTEAFF
TRBD2	TRBJ2-5	TRBV7-9	CASSTWGLAGDGETQYF
TRBD2	TRBJ2-3	TRBV20-1	CSARAGTSSGDTQYF
NA	TRBJ2-3	TRBV7-6	CASSPGHSSTDTQYF
NA	TRBJ1-3	TRBV20-1	CSAIREGLRNTIYF
NA	TRBJ1-4	TRBV5-1	CASKEGNGANEKLFF
TRBD2	TRBJ2-2	TRBV2	CASSALADIRGTGELFF
NA	TRBJ2-2	TRBV5-1	CASRLGHRNTGELFF
NA	TRBJ2-3	TRBV5-1	CASRPGDSTDTQYF
NA	TRBJ2-5	TRBV24-1	CATSGAVQETQYF
NA	TRBJ2-5	TRBV6-5	CASRPPKGTQYF
NA	TRBJ2-1	TRBV20-1	CSVRRIPDNEQFF
NA	TRBJ2-3	TRBV6-1	CASSPPVGHTDTQYF
NA	TRBJ1-1	TRBV12-3/TRBV12-4	CASTLGAAMNTEAFF
NA	TRBJ1-1	TRBV12-5	CASGFMGGGVGMNTEAFF
TRBD1	TRBJ2-3	TRBV5-1	CASSLEGAHLTDTQYF
NA	TRBJ2-2	TRBV7-2	CASSLGRGRINTGELFF
TRBD2	TRBJ2-1	TRBV5-1	CASSSSTTSGLHYNEQFF